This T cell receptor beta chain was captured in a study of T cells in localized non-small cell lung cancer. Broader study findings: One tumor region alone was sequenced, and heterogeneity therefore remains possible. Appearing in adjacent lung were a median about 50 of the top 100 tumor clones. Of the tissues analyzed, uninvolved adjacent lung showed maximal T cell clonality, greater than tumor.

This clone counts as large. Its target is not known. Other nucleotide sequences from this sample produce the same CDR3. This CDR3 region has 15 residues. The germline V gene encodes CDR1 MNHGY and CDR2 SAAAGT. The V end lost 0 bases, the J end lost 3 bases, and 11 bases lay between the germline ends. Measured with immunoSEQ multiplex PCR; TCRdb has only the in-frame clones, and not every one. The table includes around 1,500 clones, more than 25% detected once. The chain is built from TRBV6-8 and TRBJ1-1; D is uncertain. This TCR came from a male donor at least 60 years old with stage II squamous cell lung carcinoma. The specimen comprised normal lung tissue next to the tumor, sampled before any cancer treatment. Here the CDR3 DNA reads TGTGCCAGCAGTTACTCCCCGGGCGGAGACACTGAAGCTTTCTTT. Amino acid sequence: CASSYSPGGDTEAFF.